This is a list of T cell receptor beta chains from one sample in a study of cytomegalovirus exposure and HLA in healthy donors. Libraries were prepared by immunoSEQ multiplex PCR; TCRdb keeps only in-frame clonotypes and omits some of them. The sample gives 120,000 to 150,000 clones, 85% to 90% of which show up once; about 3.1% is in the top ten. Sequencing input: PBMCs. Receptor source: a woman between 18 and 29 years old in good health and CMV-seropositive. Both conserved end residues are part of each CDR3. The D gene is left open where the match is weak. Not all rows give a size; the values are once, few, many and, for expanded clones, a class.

CASSSPTGREAF	TGTGCCAGCAGCTCCCCGACTGGGCGGGAGGCTTTT	TRBJ2-3	TRBD2	once	TRBV5-4
CASSLRTSRSTDTQYF	TGTGCCAGCAGCTTAAGGACTAGCCGTAGCACAGATACGCAGTATTTT	TRBJ2-3	TRBD2	few	TRBV11-2
CASSYGTGGREQYF	TGTGCCAGCAGTTACGGCACAGGGGGCCGGGAGCAGTACTTC	TRBJ2-7	TRBD1	-	TRBV6-5
CASSLRRGQPNEKLFF	TGTGCCAGCAGTTTACGAAGGGGGCAGCCTAATGAAAAACTGTTTTTT	TRBJ1-4	TRBD1	-	TRBV27
CASSGVGQGYEQYF	TGTGCCAGCAGTGGAGTGGGACAGGGGTACGAGCAGTACTTC	TRBJ2-7	TRBD1	-	TRBV2
CASSLVGLQNEKLFF	TGTGCCAGCAGCTTGGTCGGTTTACAGAATGAAAAACTGTTTTTT	TRBJ1-4	-	-	TRBV5-6
CASSAKGGTGELFF	TGTGCCAGCAGTGCAAAGGGAGGCACCGGGGAGCTGTTTTTT	TRBJ2-2	-	-	TRBV6-4
CASSFRGYTEAFF	TGTGCCAGCAGCTTTAGGGGTTACACTGAAGCTTTCTTT	TRBJ1-1	-	-	TRBV5-4
CASSLASLETQYF	TGCGCCAGCAGCTTGGCCAGTCTGGAGACCCAGTACTTC	TRBJ2-5	-	-	TRBV5-1
CAWTLAGLKNIQYF	TGTGCCTGGACCTTAGCGGGACTCAAAAACATTCAGTACTTC	TRBJ2-4	TRBD2	-	TRBV30
CASSFSGVTGELFF	TGCGCCAGCAGCTTCTCAGGGGTAACCGGGGAGCTGTTTTTT	TRBJ2-2	-	-	TRBV5-1
CAWSQGTDTQYF	TGTGCCTGGAGTCAGGGGACAGATACGCAGTATTTT	TRBJ2-3	-	-	TRBV30
CASSLGPRLNGNQPQHF	TGTGCCAGCAGCCTTGGCCCCCGTCTAAACGGGAATCAGCCCCAGCATTTT	TRBJ1-5	-	-	TRBV2
CASPWAPVYGYTF	TGTGCCAGCCCCTGGGCCCCCGTCTATGGCTACACCTTC	TRBJ1-2	-	-	TRBV27
CAISGTGGANVLTF	TGTGCCATCAGTGGCACCGGGGGGGCCAACGTCCTGACTTTC	TRBJ2-6	-	once	TRBV10-3
CASSLPQSYEQYF	TGTGCCAGCAGCCTTCCGCAGTCCTACGAGCAGTACTTC	TRBJ2-7	-	-	TRBV7-9
CASSSTRTGYNEQFF	TGTGCCAGCAGCTCCACCAGGACAGGCTACAATGAGCAGTTCTTC	TRBJ2-1	TRBD1	-	TRBV7-3
CASRRTRGEQYF	TGTGCCAGCAGACGAACCAGGGGTGAGCAGTACTTC	TRBJ2-7	-	once	TRBV6-5
CASSQGSLASGPYEQYF	TGTGCCAGCAGCCAGGGGTCTTTGGCTAGCGGCCCCTACGAGCAGTACTTC	TRBJ2-7	-	-	TRBV11-2
CASSFRFGQIAYNEQFF	TGCGCCAGCAGCTTCAGATTCGGACAGATTGCCTACAATGAGCAGTTCTTC	TRBJ2-1	-	-	TRBV5-1
CASSLAPSLVSTDTQYF	TGCGCCAGCAGCCTGGCGCCTAGCCTTGTATCCACAGATACGCAGTATTTT	TRBJ2-3	-	-	TRBV4-1
CASSLYREGNTEAFF	TGTGCCAGCAGTTTATATCGGGAGGGGAACACTGAAGCTTTCTTT	TRBJ1-1	-	-	TRBV28
CASSDLAGNYNEQFF	TGTGCCAGCAGTGATCTAGCGGGCAATTACAATGAGCAGTTCTTC	TRBJ2-1	TRBD2	-	TRBV2
CAWMGLAGAEQYF	TGTGCCTGGATGGGCCTAGCGGGAGCCGAGCAGTACTTC	TRBJ2-7	TRBD2	once	TRBV30
CASSLIISGFSGANVLTF	TGCGCCAGCAGCTTGATTATTTCAGGGTTTTCTGGGGCCAACGTCCTGACTTTC	TRBJ2-6	-	-	TRBV5-1
CAWAAWDSLNEKLFF	TGTGCCTGGGCAGCCTGGGACAGCCTTAATGAAAAACTGTTTTTT	TRBJ1-4	TRBD1	-	TRBV30
CASSRGQLQETQYF	TGTGCCAGCAGCAGGGGACAATTGCAAGAGACCCAGTACTTC	TRBJ2-5	-	-	TRBV11-3
CASSLRTGATVGPPYF	TGTGCCAGCAGCTTGAGAACAGGGGCGACAGTCGGGCCCCCGTACTTC	TRBJ2-4	TRBD1	-	TRBV5-8
CASSSTRGPSNQPQHF	TGTGCCAGTAGTTCTACCAGGGGGCCTAGCAATCAGCCCCAGCATTTT	TRBJ1-5	TRBD1	-	TRBV19
CASSLEYKPYEQYF	TGTGCCAGCAGCTTAGAGTACAAACCCTACGAGCAGTACTTC	TRBJ2-7	-	-	TRBV7-2
CASSWTSGSDWTYEQYF	TGTGCCAGCAGCTGGACTAGCGGGAGTGATTGGACCTACGAGCAGTACTTC	TRBJ2-7	TRBD2	-	TRBV7-8
CASKRSATQYF	TGTGCCAGCAAGCGCAGCGCGACCCAGTACTTC	TRBJ2-5	-	-	TRBV2
CASSETGLTGELFF	TGTGCCAGCAGCGAGACAGGGCTTACCGGGGAGCTGTTTTTT	TRBJ2-2	TRBD1	-	TRBV6-4
CASSSLAGGSTDTQYF	TGCGCCAGCAGCTCCTTAGCGGGAGGGAGCACAGATACGCAGTATTTT	TRBJ2-3	TRBD2	-	TRBV5-1
CASSSTGGTYNEQFF	TGTGCCAGCAGCTCGACAGGGGGTACATACAATGAGCAGTTCTTC	TRBJ2-1	TRBD1	-	TRBV7-9
CASSVGQGAFTDTQYF	TGTGCCAGCAGCGTAGGACAGGGGGCTTTCACAGATACGCAGTATTTT	TRBJ2-3	TRBD1	once	TRBV9
CASSPGGNQETQYF	TGTGCTAGCAGCCCCGGGGGGAACCAAGAGACCCAGTACTTC	TRBJ2-5	TRBD2	-	TRBV7-7
CASSRRQGDTEAFF	TGTGCCAGCAGCCGCCGACAGGGAGACACTGAAGCTTTCTTT	TRBJ1-1	TRBD1	-	TRBV5-4
CASSLGRVGRRNEQFF	TGCGCCAGCAGCCTGGGAAGGGTTGGGAGGCGCAATGAGCAGTTCTTC	TRBJ2-1	-	-	TRBV4-1
CASSSGQGNQPQHF	TGTGCCAGCAGCTCGGGACAGGGAAATCAGCCCCAGCATTTT	TRBJ1-5	TRBD1	-	TRBV5-6
CASSLDGLVGEQYF	TGTGCCAGCAGCTTAGACGGACTAGTAGGCGAGCAGTACTTC	TRBJ2-7	TRBD2	-	TRBV11-2
CASSPSGGSYTF	TGTGCCAGCAGCCCGTCAGGAGGAAGCTACACCTTC	TRBJ1-2	-	-	TRBV5-6
CASSPGLDNEQFF	TGTGCCAGCAGCCCGGGACTAGACAATGAGCAGTTCTTC	TRBJ2-1	TRBD2	-	TRBV6-5
CAAGSESNYEQYF	TGTGCCGCCGGGTCCGAGTCGAACTACGAGCAGTACTTC	TRBJ2-7	-	-	TRBV30
CASRRQGSVGNTIYF	TGTGCCAGCAGAAGACAAGGATCTGTTGGAAACACCATATATTTT	TRBJ1-3	-	-	TRBV27
CASSLGLAGGNEQYF	TGTGCCAGCAGCTTGGGACTAGCGGGAGGGAACGAGCAGTACTTC	TRBJ2-7	TRBD2	-	TRBV5-4
CASSVADSYEQYF	TGTGCCAGCAGTGTTGCAGATTCCTACGAGCAGTACTTC	TRBJ2-7	-	few	TRBV2
CASSAGPRYEQYF	TGTGCCAGCAGCGCGGGACCTCGGTACGAGCAGTACTTC	TRBJ2-7	-	few	TRBV6-1
CASSQDGGRDYGYTF	TGTGCCAGCAGCCAAGATGGGGGGAGGGACTATGGCTACACCTTC	TRBJ1-2	-	-	TRBV4-2